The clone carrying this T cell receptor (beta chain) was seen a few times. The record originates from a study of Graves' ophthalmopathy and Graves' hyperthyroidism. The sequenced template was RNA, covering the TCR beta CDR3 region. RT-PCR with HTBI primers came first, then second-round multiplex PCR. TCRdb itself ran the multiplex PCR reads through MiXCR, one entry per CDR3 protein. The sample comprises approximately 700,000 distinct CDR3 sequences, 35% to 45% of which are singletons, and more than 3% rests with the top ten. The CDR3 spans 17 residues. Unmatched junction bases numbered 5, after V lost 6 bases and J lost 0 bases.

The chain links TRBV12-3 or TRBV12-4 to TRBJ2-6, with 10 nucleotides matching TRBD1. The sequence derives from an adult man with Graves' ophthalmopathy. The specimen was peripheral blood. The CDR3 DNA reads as TGTGCCAGCAGCCTCCGGACAGGGGGCTCTGGGGCCAACGTCCTGACTTTC. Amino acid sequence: CASSLRTGGSGANVLTF.